This T cell receptor (beta chain) is drawn from a study of beta chain features in type 1 diabetes. Background on the study: Across the samples, 90 million to 120 million sorted cells were examined in total. Study outcomes and limitations: Shortening that was moderate but significant affected the TCRB CDR3s of Type 1 diabetes patients in all four CD4+ subsets.

Every isolated RNA sample was fully reverse transcribed, so sequencing captured expressed TCRB transcripts. Sequencing used immunoSEQ multiplex PCR; TCRdb keeps in-frame clones, though not all of them. The table includes a few hundred thousand clones, roughly 12% detected once. Researchers reported sorting CD4+ naive, central memory, regulatory and stem cell-like memory cells via CD45RO/CCR7/CD25/CD127/CD95/CD27. Germline CDR1 and CDR2: KGHSH and LQKENI. Trimming took 5 bases from V and 0 from J; bases not matched to a gene: 13. The CDR3 is 18 amino acids. This clone appeared a single time. No antigen is known for it.

This TCR derives from a woman between 18 and 30 years old with type 1 diabetes. The sequenced sample was naive CD4+ T cells from blood. The chain couples TRBV18 to TRBJ1-5, with 7 bases lining up with TRBD1. The CDR3 coding sequence is TGTGCCAGCTCATCTACGGGACAGACCAGATATAGCAATCAGCCCCAGCATTTT. It translates to CASSSTGQTRYSNQPQHF.